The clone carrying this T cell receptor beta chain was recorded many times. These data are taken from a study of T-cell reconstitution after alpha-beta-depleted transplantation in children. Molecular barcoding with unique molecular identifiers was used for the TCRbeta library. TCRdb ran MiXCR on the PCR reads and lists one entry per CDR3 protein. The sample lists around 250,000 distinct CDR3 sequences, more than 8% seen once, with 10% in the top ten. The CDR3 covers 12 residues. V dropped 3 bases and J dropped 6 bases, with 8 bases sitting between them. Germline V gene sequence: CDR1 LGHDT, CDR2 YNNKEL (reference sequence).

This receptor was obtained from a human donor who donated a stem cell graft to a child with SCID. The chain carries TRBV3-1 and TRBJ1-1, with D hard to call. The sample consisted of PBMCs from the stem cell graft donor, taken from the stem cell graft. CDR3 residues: CASSQGTPEAFF. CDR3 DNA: TGTGCCAGCAGCCAGGGTACGCCTGAAGCTTTCTTT.